The 11 T cell receptor beta chains reported below all come from one sample, sequenced in a study of blood T cell repertoires in COVID-19. Some clones are missing from TCRdb's copy, which holds only in-frame ones; the method was immunoSEQ multiplex PCR. The sample lists 650,000 to 800,000 clones; around 89% were seen once. Sequencing was carried out using peripheral blood. These receptor sequences come from a woman younger than 30 with acute or convalescent COVID-19.

The V gene is TRBV6-5, the J gene TRBJ1-2, with D perhaps TRBD1 (5 bases). V lost 2 bases, J lost 8 bases, and 15 bases lay in between. The CDR3 sequence is 14 residues long. Germline values: CDR1 MNHEY, CDR2 SVGAGI. The CDR3 nucleotides read TGTGCCAGCAGTTACGACAGCGACTTTGGCGGCTACACCTTC. This sequence encodes CASSYDSDFGGYTF.

The chain has TRBV2 and TRBJ1-1; 9 bases are a match to TRBD1. CDR3 length equals 14 residues. CDR1 and CDR2 (germline): SNHLY, FYNNEI. V was pared by 3 bases and J by 4 bases, with 3 bases of the junction left unmatched. The CDR3 nucleotides are TGTGCCAGCAGTGAGACAGGGGGGTTCACTGAAGCTTTCTTT. Translated, it gives CASSETGGFTEAFF.

This chain joins TRBV7-3 and TRBJ2-1, with a weak D call TRBD2 (5 bases). CDR3 length: 14 amino acids. V shed 5 bases and J shed 3 bases, with 11 bases lying between them. Germline values: CDR1 SGHTA, CDR2 FQGTGA. The CDR3 coding sequence is TGTGCCAGCAGCCCAAACGGGGTCTACAATGAGCAGTTCTTC. The encoded protein is CASSPNGVYNEQFF.

The CDR3 nucleotides are TGTGCCAGCAGCCAACCCCTGGGACAGGGGAACCTCCACTTT. Residues: CASSQPLGQGNLHF. The genes are TRBV3-1 (or the pseudogene TRBV3-2) and TRBJ1-6, with 10 bases lining up with TRBD1. Germline CDR1 is LGHDT and CDR2 is YNNKEL (reference sequence). With 2 bases clipped from V and 15 bases from J, the junction kept 7 bases outside the gene matches. The CDR3 covers 14 residues.

The gene calls are TRBV15 and TRBJ2-1; D might be TRBD1 (5 bases). The CDR3 totals 13 residues. CDR1 and CDR2 (germline): LNHNV, YYDKDF (reference sequence). Trimming took 8 bases from V and 6 from J, leaving 14 bases between them. CDR3 bases: TGTGCCACCCAAGGGGAATGGGGCAATGAGCAGTTCTTC. Translated: CATQGEWGNEQFF. Full variable domain (remainder filled in from reference TRBV15 and TRBJ2-1): DAMVIQNPRYQVTQFGKPVTLSCSQTLNHNVMYWYQQKSSQAPKLLFHYYDKDFNNEADTPDNFQSRRPNTSFCFLDIRSPGLGDTAMYLCATQGEWGNEQFFGPGTRLTVL.

A note on this clone: Within the sample, other DNA sequences also encode this same CDR3. V gene TRBV7-2 combines with J gene TRBJ1-2; 8 bases agree with TRBD1. Germline CDR1 is SGHTA and CDR2 is FQGNSA. V was clipped by 1 base and J by 7 bases; unmatched bases: 5. The CDR3 consists of 14 residues. For the CDR3, the DNA is TGTGCCAGCAGCTTAGTGCAGGGGGCGTCTGGCTACACCTTC. Protein product: CASSLVQGASGYTF.

This chain connects TRBV6-5 to TRBJ1-6; TRBD1 matches 7 bases. This CDR3 comprises 15 residues. V lost 4 bases to trimming and J lost 14 bases; unmatched junction nucleotides: 14. Germline values: CDR1 MNHEY, CDR2 SVGAGI. CDR3 region: CASSSMTGSLITLHF. As DNA, the CDR3 is TGTGCCAGCAGTTCAATGACAGGGTCCTTGATTACCCTCCACTTT.

This chain uses TRBV9 with TRBJ2-3, with 10 bases lining up with TRBD2. Per the germline V gene, CDR1 is SGDLS and CDR2 is YYNGEE. CDR3 length: 16 residues. The junction had 5 bases not matched to a gene; V was cut back by 0 bases and J by 4 bases. The CDR3 DNA sequence: TGTGCCAGCAGCGTAGCGGGAGCGGGGGGGGCAGATACGCAGTATTTT. This translates into CASSVAGAGGADTQYF.

This clone was counted once. V gene TRBV9 combines with J gene TRBJ1-2; D is undetermined. The germline V gene encodes CDR1 SGDLS and CDR2 YYNGEE. This CDR3 contains 15 residues. V shed 10 bases and J shed 8 bases, with 27 bases lying between them. The CDR3 loop reads CAPRGSRLNLKGYTF. CDR3 bases: TGTGCCCCCCGAGGGTCCCGGCTCAACCTGAAGGGCTACACCTTC.

The rearrangement links TRBV10-3 to TRBJ2-6; TRBD2 matches 7 bases. Trimming cost V 3 bases and J 4 bases; bases outside gene matches: 3. Germline V CDR1 and CDR2: ENHRY, SYGVKD. The CDR3 is made up of 15 amino acids. CDR3 nucleotide sequence: TGTGCCATCAGTGATGGGGGGGACGGGGCCAACGTCCTGACTTTC. Protein: CAISDGGDGANVLTF.

Comments on this clone: Relative to the germline gene, one junction end is altered; a read error may explain this. CDR3 nucleotide sequence: TGTGCCAGCAGCGAATTTGATCCCGGTCGGGAGCAGTACTTC. It translates to CASSEFDPGREQYF. The chain is built from TRBV25-1 and TRBJ2-7; D not resolved. CDR1 is MGHDK, CDR2 SYGVNS, per germline. This CDR3 has 14 residues.